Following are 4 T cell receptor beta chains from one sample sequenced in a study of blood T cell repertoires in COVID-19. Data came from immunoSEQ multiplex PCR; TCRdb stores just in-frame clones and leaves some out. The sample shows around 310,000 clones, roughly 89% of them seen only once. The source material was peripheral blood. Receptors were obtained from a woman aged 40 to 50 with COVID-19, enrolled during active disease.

CDR3 amino acids: CASSLDRALNYGYTF. CDR3 bases: TGTGCCAGCAGTTTAGACAGGGCCCTTAACTATGGCTACACCTTC. The V gene is TRBV28, the J gene TRBJ1-2; 7 nucleotides line up with TRBD1. Germline-derived CDR1 and CDR2 are MDHEN and SYDVKM. The V gene end was trimmed by 2 bases and the J gene end by 1 base; junction bases not matched to a gene: 4. The length of the CDR3 is 15 residues.

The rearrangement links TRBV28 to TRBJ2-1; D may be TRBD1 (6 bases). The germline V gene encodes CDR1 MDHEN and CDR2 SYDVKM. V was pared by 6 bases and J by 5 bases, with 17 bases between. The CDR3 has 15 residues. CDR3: CASRSIGQGNNEQFF. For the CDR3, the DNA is TGTGCCAGCAGATCTATAGGGCAGGGGAACAATGAGCAGTTCTTC.

The DNA for the CDR3 is TGTGCCAGCAGTTCCCGCGGCGGTCAAGGATCCTCCATCCGCGAGCAGTACTTC. It translates to CASSSRGGQGSSIREQYF. The rearrangement joins TRBV6-2 or TRBV6-3 to TRBJ2-7; D is ambiguous. The V end was cut by 4 bases, the J end by 6 bases, with 28 bases between. Germline values: CDR1 MNHEY, CDR2 SVGEGT. The CDR3 extends over 18 amino acids.

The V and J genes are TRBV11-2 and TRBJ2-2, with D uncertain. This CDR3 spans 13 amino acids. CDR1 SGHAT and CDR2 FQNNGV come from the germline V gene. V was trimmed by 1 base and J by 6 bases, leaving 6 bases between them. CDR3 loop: CASSLAGPGELFF. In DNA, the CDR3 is TGTGCCAGCAGCTTAGCTGGGCCCGGGGAGCTGTTTTTT. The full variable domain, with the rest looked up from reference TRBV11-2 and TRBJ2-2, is EAGVAQSPRYKIIEKRQSVAFWCNPISGHATLYWYQQILGQGPKLLIQFQNNGVVDDSQLPKDRFSAERLKGVDSTLKIQPAKLEDSAVYLCASSLAGPGELFFGEGSRLTVL.